Each of the 15 T cell receptor beta chains below was sequenced from the same sample in a study of T cell responses to AZD1222 COVID-19 vaccine. TCRdb's table, derived via immunoSEQ multiplex PCR, lists solely in-frame clones and lacks some. The data hold about 130,000 clones, with around 87% observed a single time. This sample comprised peripheral blood, obtained on day 0 of AZD1222 vaccination. Receptors were obtained from an adult in good health.

The count of this clone is one. The chain couples TRBV7-3 to TRBJ2-7; TRBD1 agrees at 8 bases. Trimming removed 5 bases from V and 5 bases from J; junction bases left unmatched: 5. Germline V lookup: CDR1 SGHTA, CDR2 FQGTGA. This CDR3 contains 13 residues. For the CDR3, the DNA is TGTGCCAGCAGCCAGGGGGCGGACGACGAGCAGTACTTC. This encodes CASSQGADDEQYF.

The CDR3 is CASSLRQGQGAAGYTF. Here the CDR3 DNA reads TGTGCCAGCAGCCTTAGGCAGGGACAGGGCGCGGCTGGCTACACCTTC. The chain is built from TRBV7-8 and TRBJ1-2; 9 positions match TRBD1. V shed 5 bases and J 7 bases; nucleotides not matched to a gene: 14. This CDR3 is 16 amino acids long. Germline-derived CDR1 and CDR2 are SGHVS and FQNEAQ.

The chain couples TRBV13 to TRBJ1-2; the D gene is possibly TRBD1 (6 bases). Germline CDR1 is PRHDT and CDR2 is FYEKMQ (reference sequence). The CDR3 runs 13 residues. Trimming took off 2 bases at V and 7 bases at J, with 11 bases between the two ends. DNA of the CDR3: TGTGCCAGCAGCTTAATGGGGGGCTCTGGCTACACCTTC. Encoded protein: CASSLMGGSGYTF.

The V and J genes are TRBV2 and TRBJ2-7; TRBD2 matches 12 bases. In germline, CDR1 is SNHLY, CDR2 FYNNEI. The CDR3 consists of 16 residues. Unmatched junction bases numbered 12, after V lost 6 bases and J lost 6 bases. The DNA of the CDR3 is TGTGCCAGCAGGGAACTAGCGGGGGGCCATTCCGGCGAGCAGTACTTC. Protein: CASRELAGGHSGEQYF.

The genes are TRBV18 and TRBJ2-5; 7 positions match TRBD1. The CDR3 has 15 amino acids. V dropped 1 base and J dropped 2; count of bases not matched to a gene: 4. Germline values: CDR1 KGHSH, CDR2 LQKENI. This chain's CDR3 is CASSPLDRDQETQYF. The DNA of the CDR3 is TGTGCCAGCTCACCACTAGACAGGGATCAAGAGACCCAGTACTTC.

The rearrangement links TRBV27 to TRBJ2-7; D is unresolved. Germline CDR1 reads MNHEY; CDR2 reads SMNVEV (reference sequence). This CDR3 contains 16 residues. V was pared by 0 bases and J by 2 bases, with 14 bases between. CDR3 amino acids: CASSLSFLLRTYEQYF. The CDR3 nucleotides are TGTGCCAGCAGTTTATCTTTCCTCCTGAGAACCTACGAGCAGTACTTC.

The gene calls are TRBV20-1 and TRBJ2-1; either TRBD1 or TRBD2 may fit D (5 bases each). The CDR3 has 12 amino acids. In germline, CDR1 is DFQATT, CDR2 SNEGSKA (reference sequence). Trimming removed 3 bases at V and 8 bases at J, with 11 bases between. CDR3 sequence: CSASERGYEQFF. The CDR3 DNA reads as TGCAGTGCTAGTGAGAGGGGCTATGAGCAGTTCTTC.

The chain couples TRBV9 to TRBJ2-7, with 8 bases fitting TRBD2. V was clipped by 3 bases and J by 2 bases; unmatched bases: 4. CDR3 length equals 14 residues. CDR1 and CDR2 from the germline V gene are SGDLS and YYNGEE. The CDR3 spells CASSGGAGAYEQYF. The CDR3 nucleotides are TGTGCCAGCAGCGGGGGAGCGGGGGCCTACGAGCAGTACTTC.

This sequence joins TRBV28 and TRBJ2-7; the D is unclear. The CDR3 loop spans 13 amino acids. Germline CDR1 MDHEN, CDR2 SYDVKM. Trimming took off 4 bases at V and 1 base at J, with 8 bases between the two ends. The CDR3 loop is CASSSLRSYEQYF. The CDR3 DNA is TGTGCCAGCAGTTCCCTGAGATCCTACGAGCAGTACTTC. Full variable domain (rest looked up from reference TRBV28 and TRBJ2-7): DVKVTQSSRYLVKRTGEKVFLECVQDMDHENMFWYRQDPGLGLRLIYFSYDVKMKEKGDIPEGYSVSREKKERFSLILESASTNQTSMYLCASSSLRSYEQYFGPGTRLTVT.

This clone was observed once. The chain combines TRBV4-2 with TRBJ1-5, with D perhaps matching TRBD1 (5 bases). Trimming pared 5 bases from V and 6 bases from J, leaving 11 bases between. The CDR3 contains 13 residues. CDR1 and CDR2 (germline): LGHNA, YNFKEQ. This CDR3 is CASSAGGGQPQHF. CDR3 DNA: TGTGCCAGCAGCGCGGGGGGGGGTCAGCCCCAGCATTTT.

The CDR3 DNA reads as TGTGCCAGCAGTGAACCGGGGACAGGCTATGGCTACACCTTC. It codes for CASSEPGTGYGYTF. The V call is TRBV6-1, the J call TRBJ1-2, with 8 positions matching TRBD1. From germline, CDR1 is MNHNS and CDR2 SASEGT. The CDR3 is 14 amino acids. The V and J ends lost 2 bases and 4 bases, in that order; junction bases with no gene match: 3.

The chain is built from TRBV18 and TRBJ1-3, with D unresolved. Trimming removed 3 bases from V and 8 bases from J, with 8 bases in between. Germline loops: CDR1 KGHSH, CDR2 LQKENI. The CDR3 totals 12 residues. The CDR3 region is CASSPSADTIYF. In nucleotides, the CDR3 is TGTGCCAGCTCACCGTCCGCGGACACCATATATTTT.

The V gene is TRBV5-4, the J gene TRBJ1-1; maybe TRBD1 (6 bases). V was shortened by 4 bases and J by 5 bases, with 9 bases between the two germline ends. This CDR3 is built from 12 residues. Germline V gives CDR1 SGHNT, CDR2 YYREEE (reference sequence). The CDR3, as DNA: TGTGCCAGCAGCCTTGACAGGACTGAAGCTTTCTTT. It yields the protein CASSLDRTEAFF.

V is TRBV27 and J is TRBJ1-2; D not certain. V dropped 4 bases and J dropped 6 bases, with 15 bases sitting between them. CDR1 and CDR2 (germline): MNHEY, SMNVEV (reference sequence). The CDR3 has 14 residues. CDR3 in amino acids: CASSYGNPTHGYTF. The CDR3 DNA sequence: TGTGCCAGCAGTTATGGCAACCCAACCCATGGCTACACCTTC.

This chain uses TRBV30 with TRBJ1-1, with TRBD1 as a possible D gene (5 bases). Per germline, CDR1 GTSNPN and CDR2 SVGIG (reference sequence). Trimming removed 2 bases at V and 6 bases at J, with 10 bases between. This CDR3 contains 12 residues. CDR3 region: CAWSNRGPEAFF. CDR3 nucleotide sequence: TGTGCCTGGAGTAACCGGGGACCTGAAGCTTTCTTT.